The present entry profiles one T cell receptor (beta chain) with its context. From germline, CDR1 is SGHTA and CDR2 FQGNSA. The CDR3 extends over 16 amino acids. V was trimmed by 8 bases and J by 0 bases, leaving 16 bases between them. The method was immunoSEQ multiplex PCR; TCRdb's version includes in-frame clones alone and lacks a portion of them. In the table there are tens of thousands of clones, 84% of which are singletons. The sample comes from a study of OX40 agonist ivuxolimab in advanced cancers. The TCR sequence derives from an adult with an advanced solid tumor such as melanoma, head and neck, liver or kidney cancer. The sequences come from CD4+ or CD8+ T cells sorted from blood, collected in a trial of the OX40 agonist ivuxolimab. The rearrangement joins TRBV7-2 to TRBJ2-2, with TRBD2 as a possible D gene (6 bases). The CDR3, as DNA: TGTGCCAGCCGTCCCCCGGGACTGGCGAACACCGGGGAGCTGTTTTTT. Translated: CASRPPGLANTGELFF.